This note documents a single T cell receptor (beta chain) sequence. TCRdb's copy holds only in-frame clones and misses some; the assay was immunoSEQ multiplex PCR. The sample consists of some 80,000 clones, 89% of them appearing once. The sample comes from a study of T cell changes during pregnancy in multiple sclerosis. Trimming at V came to 4 bases and at J to 3 bases, leaving 7 bases not matched to a gene. The CDR3 covers 15 residues. CDR1 is SGHRS and CDR2 is YFSETQ in the germline V gene. The sequence derives from a female donor in good health, enrolled as a control in a pregnancy study. Specimen: peripheral blood, collected in the first trimester of pregnancy. The J gene is TRBJ1-1, the V gene TRBV5-1, with 9 bases identical to TRBD1. CDR3 sequence (DNA): TGCGCCAGCAGCGGGGGACAGGGTCCCTACACTGAAGCTTTCTTT. Amino acid sequence: CASSGGQGPYTEAFF.